This T cell receptor (beta chain) was recovered during a study of response to subunit inactivated influenza vaccine. General observations from the study: There was a suggestion from the authors that each seasonal influenza vaccination recruits few new T cells.

TCRdb fed the RT-PCR reads into MiXCR, producing one record per CDR3 protein. The sample records 450,000 to 600,000 distinct CDR3 sequences, approximately 6.9% being singletons. Notes on this clonotype: Its antigen remains unidentified.

This TCR came from a man between 50 and 70 years old who received an inactivated influenza vaccine. This specimen consisted of PBMCs from blood, obtained about 24 months after vaccination.

The CDR3 sequence: CASSLVAGTAYYGYTF. CDR3 sequence (DNA): TGTGCCAGCAGCTTAGTCGCCGGGACAGCTTACTATGGCTACACCTTC. The chain links TRBV7-6 to TRBJ1-2; 7 bases are a match to TRBD1. The length of the CDR3 is 16 residues. Per the germline V gene, CDR1 is SGHVS and CDR2 is FNYEAQ. The junction had 8 bases not matched to a gene; V was cut back by 1 base and J by 3 bases. Supplemented by reference TRBV7-6 and TRBJ1-2, the full variable domain reads GAGVSQSPRYKVTKRGQDVALRCDPISGHVSLYWYRQALGQGPEFLTYFNYEAQQDKSGLPNDRFSAERPEGSISTLTIQRTEQRDSAMYRCASSLVAGTAYYGYTFGSGTRLTVV.